A selection of T cell receptor beta chains follows, all from one sample in a study of OX40 agonist ivuxolimab in advanced cancers. Profiled with immunoSEQ multiplex PCR; TCRdb holds only in-frame clones, not every one. The sample holds about 89,000 clones, approximately 90% seen once. The sample in question was CD4+ or CD8+ T cells sorted from blood, obtained in a trial of the OX40 agonist ivuxolimab. These TCRs come from an adult with an advanced solid tumor such as melanoma, head and neck, liver or kidney cancer. Each CDR3 is given with its conserved first and last residue. A D gene is named only where the DNA matches it firmly. A clone size is listed for some rows: how often the clone was seen (once, few, many), or a class if it is expanded.

clone size: .
V gene: TRBV29-1
J gene: TRBJ1-1
D gene: .
CDR3 DNA: TGCAGCGTGGCCACTGACGTGAACACTGAAGCTTTCTTT
CDR3 protein: CSVATDVNTEAFF

clone size: .
V gene: TRBV10-3
J gene: TRBJ2-2
D gene: TRBD1
CDR3 DNA: TGTGCCATCACGGGGAGCCCAGGACAGGGAGGCACCGGGGAGCTGTTTTTT
CDR3 protein: CAITGSPGQGGTGELFF

clone size: .
V gene: TRBV18
J gene: TRBJ2-2
D gene: .
CDR3 DNA: TGTGCCAGCTCACCAGCGCTTAGCGGAGGAACCACCGGGGAGCTGTTTTTT
CDR3 protein: CASSPALSGGTTGELFF

clone size: .
V gene: TRBV6-5
J gene: TRBJ2-5
D gene: TRBD1
CDR3 DNA: TGTGCCAGCAGTCCCCGGACAGGTGGGCAAGAGACCCAGTACTTC
CDR3 protein: CASSPRTGGQETQYF

clone size: .
V gene: TRBV9
J gene: TRBJ1-5
D gene: .
CDR3 DNA: TGTGCCAGCAGCGCCCAGACAGATAGCAATCAGCCCCAGCATTTT
CDR3 protein: CASSAQTDSNQPQHF

clone size: .
V gene: TRBV4-1
J gene: TRBJ2-7
D gene: TRBD2
CDR3 DNA: TGCGCCAGCAGCTACCAGCTAGCGGGAGCCTACGAGCAGTACTTC
CDR3 protein: CASSYQLAGAYEQYF

clone size: .
V gene: TRBV7-2
J gene: TRBJ2-7
D gene: TRBD1
CDR3 DNA: TGTGCCAGCAGCTTAGTCTCCGGGACAGGGTCGTACGAGCAGTACTTC
CDR3 protein: CASSLVSGTGSYEQYF

clone size: .
V gene: TRBV28
J gene: TRBJ1-2
D gene: .
CDR3 DNA: TGTGCCAGCAGTGTGCAGGGTATCTATGGCTACACCTTC
CDR3 protein: CASSVQGIYGYTF

clone size: .
V gene: TRBV7-9
J gene: TRBJ1-2
D gene: TRBD1
CDR3 DNA: TGTGCCAGCAGCTTACTGACAGGGGTTGGCTACACCTTC
CDR3 protein: CASSLLTGVGYTF

clone size: .
V gene: TRBV7-9
J gene: TRBJ1-1
D gene: .
CDR3 DNA: TGTGCCAGCAGCTTAGAGGAGGGCACTGAAGCTTTCTTT
CDR3 protein: CASSLEEGTEAFF

clone size: .
V gene: TRBV6-4
J gene: TRBJ1-6
D gene: .
CDR3 DNA: TGTGCCAGCAGCCCTGGAGGCGGCGCCCATAATTCACCCCTCCACTTT
CDR3 protein: CASSPGGGAHNSPLHF

clone size: once
V gene: TRBV18
J gene: TRBJ1-5
D gene: .
CDR3 DNA: TGTGCCAGCTCACCGGGCCAGTCTAATCAGCCCCAGCATTTT
CDR3 protein: CASSPGQSNQPQHF